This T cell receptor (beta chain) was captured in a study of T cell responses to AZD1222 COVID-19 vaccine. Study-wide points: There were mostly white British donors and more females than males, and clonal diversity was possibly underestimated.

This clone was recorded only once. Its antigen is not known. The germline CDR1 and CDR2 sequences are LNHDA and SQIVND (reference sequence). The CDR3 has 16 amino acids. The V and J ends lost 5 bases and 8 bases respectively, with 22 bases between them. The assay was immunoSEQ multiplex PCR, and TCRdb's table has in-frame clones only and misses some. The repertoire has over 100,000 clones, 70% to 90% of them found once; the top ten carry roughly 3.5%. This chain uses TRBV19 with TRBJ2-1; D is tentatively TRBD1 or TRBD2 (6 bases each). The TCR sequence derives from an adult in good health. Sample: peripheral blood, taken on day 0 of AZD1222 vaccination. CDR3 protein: CASSLLGGYSGDEQFF. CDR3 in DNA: TGTGCCAGTAGTCTCCTGGGGGGCTATAGTGGCGATGAGCAGTTCTTC.